This T cell receptor (beta chain) was recovered during a study of blood T cell repertoires in COVID-19. The wider study: PBMCs, B-cell-depleted T cells, or T cells were the source of the cDNA or gDNA that made up the material.

Seattle-derived patients entered the study during active infection and were followed longitudinally. As originally analysed: By means of reference gene primer amplification, nucleated cell counts were estimated. Repertoires were generated with immunoSEQ multiplex PCR, while TCRdb's copy carries only in-frame clones and drops some. The V and J calls and the clone size are those of that table, but D and trimming were determined from the DNA. The sample has about 50,000 clones; around 81% are singletons. What was sequenced was peripheral blood. This TCR was recovered from an elderly woman with COVID-19, enrolled during active disease.

CDR3 nucleotides: TGTGCCAGCAGGGAGGGGTCCTACGAGCAGTACTTC. Its protein product is CASREGSYEQYF. V usage is TRBV2 and J usage is TRBJ2-7; D is perhaps TRBD2 (6 bases). This CDR3 is 12 amino acids long. Germline CDR1 and CDR2: SNHLY and FYNNEI. V was pared by 6 bases and J by 1 base, with 7 bases between.